What follows are 14 T cell receptor beta chains derived from one specimen sequenced in a study of Tregs in tolerant kidney transplant recipients. This table comes from immunoSEQ multiplex PCR, and its TCRdb copy is limited to in-frame clones, with some not included. The table includes about 240,000 clones, roughly four fifths detected once. The specimen was CD4+ T cells from blood. The receptors derive from a human donor in good health.

The chain joins TRBV7-8 to TRBJ1-5; 7 bases are a match to TRBD1. The CDR3 is 16 amino acids. Germline V CDR1 and CDR2: SGHVS, FQNEAQ. V lost 1 base and J lost 5; bases outside the gene matches: 8. The CDR3 DNA reads as TGTGCCAGCAGCTTAGTTGAGGGGACAGCAGATCAGCCCCAGCATTTT. This gives the protein CASSLVEGTADQPQHF.

The chain links TRBV2 to TRBJ1-4; D might be TRBD1 (5 bases). The CDR3 covers 14 residues. The germline V gene encodes CDR1 SNHLY and CDR2 FYNNEI. Trimming removed 6 bases at V and 6 bases at J, with 14 bases between. The CDR3 region is CASSLQGGDEKLFF. The CDR3 DNA sequence: TGTGCCAGCAGCCTCCAGGGAGGGGATGAAAAACTGTTTTTT.

The J gene is TRBJ2-7, the V gene TRBV6-4; D could derive from TRBD1 or TRBD2 (6 bases each). CDR1 and CDR2 (germline): MRHNA, SNTAGT. V was trimmed by 3 bases and J by 7 bases, leaving 16 bases between them. The CDR3 is 14 residues long. CDR3 protein: CASSEIGGTGEQYF. The CDR3 nucleotides read TGTGCCAGCAGTGAAATAGGGGGGACGGGGGAGCAGTACTTC.

The chain carries TRBV5-1 and TRBJ2-5, with TRBD1 matching 9 bases. Germline V lookup: CDR1 SGHRS, CDR2 YFSETQ. V lost 2 bases to trimming and J lost 7 bases; unmatched junction nucleotides: 18. The CDR3 spans 18 residues. In DNA, the CDR3 is TGCGCCAGCAGCTTTACCGGACAGGGGAGGGCGGTCTACGGGACCCAGTACTTC. It yields the protein CASSFTGQGRAVYGTQYF.

This rearrangement joins TRBV6-1 to TRBJ2-2; 8 bases align to TRBD1. Trimming cost V 5 bases and J 6 bases; bases outside gene matches: 8. Per the germline V gene, CDR1 is MNHNS and CDR2 is SASEGT. The length of the CDR3 is 15 residues. CDR3 bases: TGTGCCAGCAGTTCTCAGGGGGCGCCTGCCGGGGAGCTGTTTTTT. Protein sequence: CASSSQGAPAGELFF.

The gene calls are TRBV6-6 and TRBJ2-2, with D perhaps TRBD2 (5 bases). V lost 6 bases and J 3 bases, leaving 14 bases between the germline ends. CDR3 length equals 15 residues. Germline values: CDR1 MNHNY, CDR2 SVGAGI (reference sequence). The CDR3 sequence is CASSQAVSDTGELFF. The CDR3 DNA sequence: TGTGCCAGCAGCCAAGCGGTCAGCGACACCGGGGAGCTGTTTTTT.

This chain connects TRBV29-1 to TRBJ1-2; D is perhaps TRBD1 (5 bases). Germline CDR1 SQVTM, CDR2 ANQGSEA. V lost 4 bases, J lost 4 bases, and 16 bases lay in between. There are 14 residues in the CDR3. CDR3 sequence reads: CSVARPGGTYGYTF. CDR3 nucleotide sequence: TGCAGCGTTGCCAGGCCGGGGGGGACCTATGGCTACACCTTC. Supplemented by reference TRBV29-1 and TRBJ1-2, the full variable domain reads SAVISQKPSRDICQRGTSLTIQCQVDSQVTMMFWYRQQPGQSLTLIATANQGSEATYESGFVIDKFPISRPNLTFSTLTVSNMSPEDSSIYLCSVARPGGTYGYTFGSGTRLTVV.

The chain has TRBV5-1 and TRBJ2-3; 8 nucleotides match TRBD1. Germline-derived CDR1 and CDR2 are SGHRS and YFSETQ. V gave up 3 bases and J gave up 0 bases; unmatched junction bases: 3. This CDR3 contains 15 residues. CDR3 bases: TGCGCCAGCAGCTGGGGGGACAGGAGCACAGATACGCAGTATTTT. This sequence encodes CASSWGDRSTDTQYF.

The V call is TRBV5-8, the J call TRBJ1-5; no clear D gene. The CDR3 is made up of 16 amino acids. V was clipped by 5 bases and J by 3 bases, with 18 bases between them. Germline assignment: CDR1 SGHTS and CDR2 YDEGEE. The CDR3 spells CASRPYVGSFNQPQHF. In DNA, the CDR3 is TGTGCCAGCAGACCTTACGTGGGCAGCTTCAATCAGCCCCAGCATTTT. The full variable domain, completed using reference TRBV5-8 and TRBJ1-5, is EAGVTQSPTHLIKTRGQQATLRCSPISGHTSVYWYQQALGLGLQFLLWYDEGEERNRGNFPPRFSGRQFPNYSSELNVNALELEDSALYLCASRPYVGSFNQPQHFGDGTRLSIL.

J is TRBJ2-2 and V is TRBV7-6; TRBD1 matches at 9 bases. This CDR3 is 16 amino acids long. Trimming at V came to 3 bases and at J to 3 bases, leaving 5 bases not matched to a gene. In germline, CDR1 is SGHVS, CDR2 FNYEAQ. This chain's CDR3 is CASSFVGTGYTGELFF. As DNA, the CDR3 is TGTGCCAGCAGCTTCGTTGGGACAGGGTACACCGGGGAGCTGTTTTTT.

This clone appeared a single time. The rearrangement links TRBV7-9 to TRBJ1-1; 10 nucleotides match TRBD1. This CDR3 has 16 residues. CDR1 and CDR2 (germline): SEHNR, FQNEAQ (reference sequence). Trimming cost V 5 bases and J 3 bases; bases outside gene matches: 9. Here the CDR3 reads CASSVGTGELYTEAFF. DNA for the CDR3: TGTGCCAGCAGCGTCGGGACAGGGGAACTGTACACTGAAGCTTTCTTT. The full variable domain, its missing parts supplied by reference TRBV7-9 and TRBJ1-1, is DTGVSQNPRHKITKRGQNVTFRCDPISEHNRLYWYRQTLGQGPEFLTYFQNEAQLEKSRLLSDRFSAERPKGSFSTLEIQRTEQGDSAMYLCASSVGTGELYTEAFFGQGTRLTVV.

The chain uses TRBV7-9 and TRBJ2-7; 8 bases match TRBD1. Germline V lookup: CDR1 SEHNR, CDR2 FQNEAQ (reference sequence). The V and J ends lost 6 bases and 1 base, in that order; junction bases with no gene match: 17. The CDR3 covers 18 residues. This CDR3 reads CASRYGTGTDLKSYEQYF. The CDR3 region has the DNA TGTGCCAGCAGGTATGGGACAGGCACGGACCTTAAATCCTACGAGCAGTACTTC.

The CDR3 sequence: CAWTWGWNTEAFF. The DNA of the CDR3 is TGTGCCTGGACTTGGGGCTGGAACACTGAAGCTTTCTTT. The chain links TRBV30 to TRBJ1-1; TRBD1 might be the D (5 bases). Trimming cost V 4 bases and J 1 base, with 10 bases left between them. Germline CDR1 reads GTSNPN; CDR2 reads SVGIG (reference sequence). The length of the CDR3 is 13 residues.

The rearrangement links TRBV9 to TRBJ1-2; TRBD1 matches 9 bases. V shed 1 base, J shed 3 bases, and the junction held 7 bases outside the gene matches. The CDR3 consists of 16 residues. The germline V gene encodes CDR1 SGDLS and CDR2 YYNGEE. The CDR3 bases are TGTGCCAGCAGCGTACATAGACAGGGGGGAGACTATGGCTACACCTTC. Residues: CASSVHRQGGDYGYTF.